Shown below are 28 T cell receptor beta chains from a single sample sequenced in a study of regulatory T cells in long-lasting Graves disease. Assembly of TCR beta libraries relied on iRepertoire HTBI primers together with Arm-PCR of CDR3 regions. Via MiXCR, TCRdb re-called the multiplex PCR reads, giving one row per CDR3 protein. The sample has 680,000 or so distinct CDR3 sequences, approximately 15% seen once. Time point noted: newly diagnosed GD, antithyroid drugs for less than 3 months. Researchers made the TCR library from RNA that was extracted from PBMCs. This sample also appeared in a second study, on T cells in Graves' hyperthyroidism and ophthalmopathy.

Sequenced here: peripheral blood mononuclear cells (PBMCs), sampled at new diagnosis, from a patient treated with antithyroid drugs. The source of these receptors is a woman aged 25-40 years with Graves disease.

This clonotype was picked up many times. The CDR3 spells CASSIRAPTQQNAYEQYF. In DNA, the CDR3 is TGTGCCAGCAGTATCCGGGCCCCGACGCAGCAAAATGCGTACGAGCAGTACTTC. The chain carries TRBV6-2 or TRBV6-3 and TRBJ2-7, with D unclear. CDR1 and CDR2 from the germline V gene are MNHEY and SVGEGT. The length of the CDR3 is 18 residues. With 5 bases removed from V and 4 bases from J, the gap between germline ends came to 27 bases.

The chain uses TRBV4-1 and TRBJ2-5; TRBD2 agrees at 15 bases. The germline V gene has CDR1 MGHRA and CDR2 YSYEKL. The CDR3 covers 16 residues. The V segment lost 6 bases and the J segment 10 bases; nucleotides outside the gene matches: 12. This chain's CDR3 is CASSHGGLAGGGIQYF. CDR3 DNA sequence: TGCGCCAGCAGTCACGGGGGACTAGCGGGAGGTGGGATCCAGTACTTC.

This clonotype occurred many times. This rearrangement joins TRBV28 to TRBJ1-4; D gene unclear. The germline gives CDR1 MDHEN, CDR2 SYDVKM. V was trimmed by 8 bases and J by 5 bases, leaving 9 bases between them. CDR3 length: 12 residues. For the CDR3, the DNA is TGTGCCAGCGGCACCACGAATGAAAAACTGTTTTTT. Translating it yields CASGTTNEKLFF.

This clonotype was seen repeatedly, ten times or more. The chain joins TRBV6-1 to TRBJ1-2, with 10 bases that match TRBD1. Trimming took 11 bases from V and 8 from J; bases not matched to a gene: 11. Germline CDR1 MNHNS, CDR2 SASEGT. CDR3 length: 13 amino acids. In DNA form, the CDR3 reads TGTGCCGGGTCCCGGGACAGGGGATACGGCTACACCTTC. It encodes CAGSRDRGYGYTF.

V gene TRBV2 combines with J gene TRBJ2-7, with 12 bases matching TRBD1. The V gene's germline CDR1 is SNHLY and CDR2 FYNNEI. Losses at the gene ends were 8 bases for V and 6 bases for J; bases not matched to a gene: 8. The CDR3 is 14 amino acids. The CDR3 sequence: CASVGQGARGEQYF. CDR3 sequence (DNA): TGTGCCAGCGTGGGACAGGGGGCTCGGGGCGAGCAGTACTTC.

This clonotype was recorded a few times. The chain is built from TRBV6-2 or TRBV6-3 and TRBJ2-7; tentatively, D is TRBD1 (6 bases). The CDR3 is made up of 13 amino acids. The V end lost 6 bases, the J end lost 3 bases, and 12 bases lay between the germline ends. CDR1 is MNHEY and CDR2 is SVGEGT in the germline V gene. The CDR3 DNA is TGTGCCAGCAGCCACAGGGCGGGCTACGAGCAGTACTTC. Its protein is CASSHRAGYEQYF.

This clonotype has more than one count but fewer than ten. An end of the junction differs from the germline gene, which may be a read error. This chain joins TRBV19 and TRBJ2-1; a possible D gene is TRBD1 (6 bases). From germline, CDR1 is LNHDA and CDR2 SQIVND (reference sequence). This CDR3 comprises 13 residues. CDR3 protein: CASGIRDIDEQFF. The CDR3, as DNA: TGTGCCAGTGGTATAAGGGACATCGATGAGCAGTTCTTC.

Only a few counts were recorded for this clonotype. This chain uses TRBV30 with TRBJ2-3; 7 bases align to TRBD2. CDR3 length: 15 residues. V lost 2 bases to trimming and J lost 4 bases; unmatched junction nucleotides: 9. CDR1 GTSNPN and CDR2 SVGIG come from the germline V gene (reference sequence). Here the CDR3 DNA reads TGTGCCTGGAGTTGGGGGGGAGGATTCCCAGATACGCAGTATTTT. This encodes CAWSWGGGFPDTQYF.

The chain uses TRBV29-1 and TRBJ2-2, with 7 bases aligning to TRBD1. CDR1 and CDR2 from the germline V gene are SQVTM and ANQGSEA. The V gene end was trimmed by 8 bases and the J gene end by 1 base; junction bases not matched to a gene: 7. The CDR3 consists of 14 residues. As DNA, the CDR3 is TGCAGCATACGACAGGGAGTGAACACCGGGGAGCTGTTTTTT. This sequence encodes CSIRQGVNTGELFF.

J is TRBJ1-1 and V is TRBV5-1, with D hard to call. From germline, CDR1 is SGHRS and CDR2 YFSETQ. The CDR3 has 14 residues. Trimming removed 3 bases at V and 0 bases at J, with 9 bases between. CDR3 in amino acids: CASSSRVLNTEAFF. The CDR3 nucleotides read TGCGCCAGCAGCTCAAGGGTCCTGAACACTGAAGCTTTCTTT.

This clonotype was seen only a few times. This chain connects TRBV19 to TRBJ2-1; 12 nucleotides agree with TRBD2. The CDR3 has 15 amino acids. Germline CDR1 is LNHDA and CDR2 is SQIVND (reference sequence). The J segment lost 8 bases and the V segment lost 4 bases, leaving 6 bases of the junction unmatched. Written as DNA, the CDR3 is TGTGCCAGTAGTACTCTAGCGGGAGGGCCTCATGAGCAGTTCTTC. This gives the protein CASSTLAGGPHEQFF.

This chain uses TRBV6-1 with TRBJ2-1; 7 nucleotides agree with TRBD2. V dropped 5 bases and J dropped 8; count of bases not matched to a gene: 9. This CDR3 region has 14 residues. The germline gives CDR1 MNHNS, CDR2 SASEGT. The DNA of the CDR3 is TGTGCCAGCAGTACCTCAGGACTAGGGGATGAGCAGTTCTTC. It codes for CASSTSGLGDEQFF.

This clonotype appeared many times. The chain combines TRBV15 with TRBJ1-5; D uncertain. V shed 0 bases and J shed 0 bases, with 6 bases lying between them. CDR1 LNHNV and CDR2 YYDKDF come from the germline V gene (reference sequence). CDR3 length: 15 residues. CDR3 protein: CATSRDWRSNQPQHF. CDR3 nucleotides: TGTGCCACCAGCAGAGATTGGCGTAGCAATCAGCCCCAGCATTTT.

The gene calls are TRBV27 and TRBJ2-3; D remains unclear. V dropped 0 bases and J dropped 3 bases, with 13 bases sitting between them. Germline values: CDR1 MNHEY, CDR2 SMNVEV (reference sequence). This CDR3 is 16 amino acids long. The CDR3 DNA reads as TGTGCCAGCAGTTTATCCGCAGGAAGCCTTACAGATACGCAGTATTTT. Protein: CASSLSAGSLTDTQYF.

This clonotype was observed many times. The germline gene is not matched at one end of the junction; a read error may be the cause. The chain carries TRBV7-3 and TRBJ2-1, with 8 nucleotides matching TRBD2. CDR3 length equals 15 residues. In germline, CDR1 is SGHTA, CDR2 FQGTGA. The CDR3 reads CASSSLSGTYHEQFF. DNA of the CDR3: TGTGCCAGCAGCTCCCTTAGCGGGACGTACCATGAACAGTTCTTC.

This clonotype was recorded many times. This chain links TRBV6-1 with TRBJ2-3; D is possibly TRBD2 (5 bases). This CDR3 spans 16 amino acids. Germline V gene lookup returns CDR1 MNHNS and CDR2 SASEGT. Trimming took 2 bases from V and 0 from J, leaving 12 bases between them. CDR3 amino acids: CASSEWSGLSTDTQYF. DNA for the CDR3: TGTGCCAGCAGTGAATGGTCAGGACTTAGCACAGATACGCAGTATTTT.

This clonotype was seen repeatedly, ten times or more. The rearrangement links TRBV28 to TRBJ1-2; possible D gene TRBD1, 6 bases. The germline V and J ends were trimmed by 6 bases and 2 bases, with 10 bases remaining between them. The CDR3 spans 13 residues. The germline V gene has CDR1 MDHEN and CDR2 SYDVKM. CDR3 in amino acids: CASRQGWNYGYTF. The CDR3 DNA reads as TGTGCCAGCAGACAGGGATGGAACTATGGCTACACCTTC.

This clonotype has ten or more counts. The rearrangement links TRBV3-1 to TRBJ1-4; D is unresolved. The germline V gene encodes CDR1 LGHDT and CDR2 YNNKEL (reference sequence). The CDR3 contains 14 residues. The V end lost 4 bases, the J end lost 7 bases, and 13 bases lay between the germline ends. CDR3 nucleotides: TGTGCCAGCAGCCTTAGCTGGGGTAGTGAAAAACTGTTTTTT. Translating gives CASSLSWGSEKLFF. Complete variable domain (other parts from reference TRBV3-1 and TRBJ1-4): DTAVSQTPKYLVTQMGNDKSIKCEQNLGHDTMYWYKQDSKKFLKIMFSYNNKELIINETVPNRFSPKSPDKAHLNLHINSLELGDSAVYFCASSLSWGSEKLFFGSGTQLSVL.

This clonotype was seen more than once but under ten times. The chain is built from TRBV5-1 and TRBJ1-3; TRBD1 is a possible D gene (6 bases). V dropped 0 bases and J dropped 0 bases, with 7 bases sitting between them. The CDR3 has 15 amino acids. CDR1 and CDR2 (germline): SGHRS, YFSETQ. The CDR3 region is CASSLEGDSGNTIYF. The CDR3 bases are TGCGCCAGCAGCTTGGAGGGGGACTCTGGAAACACCATATATTTT. Full variable domain (outside the CDR3, taken from reference TRBV5-1 and TRBJ1-3): KAGVTQTPRYLIKTRGQQVTLSCSPISGHRSVSWYQQTPGQGLQFLFEYFSETQRNKGNFPGRFSGRQFSNSRSEMNVSTLELGDSALYLCASSLEGDSGNTIYFGEGSWLTVV.

This clonotype appeared many times. The chain is built from TRBV15 and TRBJ2-3; D is perhaps TRBD2 (6 bases). Trimming removed 4 bases from V and 5 bases from J, with 28 bases in between. The CDR3 covers 19 residues. Germline lookup yields CDR1 LNHNV and CDR2 YYDKDF (reference sequence). CDR3: CATSIPRSEWGVVGDTQYF. The CDR3 nucleotides read TGTGCCACCAGCATTCCTCGTTCAGAATGGGGGGTAGTCGGAGATACGCAGTATTTT.

As to this clonotype: A single base separates this from a much larger clone, so it may be a read error. This chain's CDR3 is CAGSQTVETQYF. As DNA, the CDR3 is TGTGCCGGCAGCCAGACGGTGGAGACCCAGTACTTC. The J gene is TRBJ2-5, the V gene TRBV7-2; the D is unclear. CDR3 length: 12 amino acids. CDR1 is SGHTA and CDR2 is FQGNSA in the germline V gene.

Ten or more counts support this clonotype. The CDR3 protein is CASSQEPDTQYF. In DNA form, the CDR3 reads TGTGCCAGCAGCCAAGAACCAGATACGCAGTATTTT. The chain has TRBV3-1 and TRBJ2-3; D ambiguous. The germline gives CDR1 LGHDT, CDR2 YNNKEL (reference sequence). The V end lost 0 bases, the J end lost 4 bases, and 2 bases lay between the germline ends. The CDR3 length is 12 residues.

This clonotype showed up just a few times. The chain uses TRBV3-1 and TRBJ2-5; D remains ambiguous. The CDR3 is 12 amino acids. Germline CDR1 and CDR2: LGHDT and YNNKEL (reference sequence). V was clipped by 4 bases and J by 7 bases, with 10 bases between them. The CDR3 loop is CASSLPPVTQYF. CDR3 DNA: TGTGCCAGCAGCCTACCGCCCGTGACCCAGTACTTC.

This rearrangement joins TRBV5-1 to TRBJ2-5; 8 bases align to TRBD1. The V segment lost 4 bases and the J segment 1 base; nucleotides outside the gene matches: 9. Germline assignment: CDR1 SGHRS and CDR2 YFSETQ. This CDR3 has 16 amino acids. CDR3 loop: CASSLISGTGQETQYF. The DNA of the CDR3 is TGCGCCAGCAGCCTCATCTCTGGGACAGGCCAAGAGACCCAGTACTTC.

In this sample, this clonotype turned up once. The chain is built from TRBV5-4 and TRBJ2-1; D ambiguous. The V gene's germline CDR1 is SGHNT and CDR2 YYREEE (reference sequence). Trimming shortened V by 4 bases and J by 5 bases, and 13 bases separated the two germline ends. The CDR3 runs to 14 residues. CDR3 sequence: CASSLTTWNNEQFF. The CDR3 DNA follows: TGTGCCAGCAGCCTGACGACTTGGAACAATGAGCAGTTCTTC.

The sample holds many counts of this clonotype. This sequence joins TRBV18 and TRBJ2-5; 11 positions match TRBD2. The CDR3 loop spans 14 amino acids. CDR1 and CDR2 (germline): KGHSH, LQKENI. After removal of 1 base from V and 5 bases from J, the junction contained 0 bases not matched to a gene. CDR3 residues: CASSPLAGGETQYF. CDR3 in DNA: TGTGCCAGCTCACCACTAGCGGGAGGGGAGACCCAGTACTTC.

This clonotype was seen a few times. This chain joins TRBV19 and TRBJ1-5; D unresolved. This CDR3 has 15 residues. Germline CDR1 and CDR2: LNHDA and SQIVND (reference sequence). The V and J ends lost 1 base and 9 bases respectively, with 16 bases between them. Here the CDR3 reads CASSIAAGLSGPQHF. The CDR3 DNA follows: TGTGCCAGTAGTATAGCGGCAGGCCTTAGCGGGCCCCAGCATTTT.

The chain links TRBV11-3 to TRBJ2-3, with 8 bases matching TRBD2. Trimming at V came to 1 base and at J to 4 bases, leaving 7 bases not matched to a gene. The CDR3 totals 16 residues. CDR1 is SGHNT and CDR2 is YENEEA in the germline V gene. CDR3 loop: CASSLAGGRGADTQYF. CDR3 DNA sequence: TGTGCCAGCAGCTTAGCGGGGGGGAGAGGGGCAGATACGCAGTATTTT.